This is a list of T cell receptor beta chains from one sample in a study of vaccination and CD4 T cells after COVID-19. No antigen has been assigned to these receptors. TCRdb re-called the PCR reads with MiXCR, one entry per CDR3 protein. The table shows approximately 12,000 distinct CDR3 sequences, with roughly 60% occurring only once. Here the sequenced sample was CD4+ T cells from blood, cultured in vitro, taken before SARS-CoV-2 vaccination. The receptor source for this set is a human donor who had recovered from COVID-19. CDR3s include the opening cysteine and the closing phenylalanine or tryptophan. The D gene is left open where the match is weak. Not every row has a clone size; where given, it reads once, few, many or a size class.

j_call	clone_size	d_call	v_call	cdr3_nt	cdr3_aa
TRBJ1-1	few	TRBD1	TRBV6-1	TGTGCCAGCAGTGACTTGGGACAGGGGGGGGGAACTGAAGCTTTCTTT	CASSDLGQGGGTEAFF
TRBJ1-2	-	-	TRBV7-2	TGTGCCAGCAGCTTTAAACGGGACTATGGCTACACCTTC	CASSFKRDYGYTF
TRBJ1-1	-	TRBD1	TRBV20-1	TGCAGTGTCTCGGACAGGGGGCGAATGAACACTGAAGCTTTCTTT	CSVSDRGRMNTEAFF
TRBJ2-5	-	-	TRBV5-6	TGTGCCAGCAGCCTGACGGAAGGGGTGTCATTAGAGACCCAGTACTTC	CASSLTEGVSLETQYF
TRBJ1-2	-	-	TRBV25-1	TGTGCCAGCAGCCGGGGGGAGGGATACTATGGCTACACCTTC	CASSRGEGYYGYTF
TRBJ2-2	-	-	TRBV7-6	TGTGCCAGCAGCTCTTCCCTAGTGGGGTCGGCCGGGGAGCTGTTTTTT	CASSSSLVGSAGELFF
TRBJ1-1	-	-	TRBV28	TGTGCCAGCACCAAGGGGCCAAGAGGGAACACTGAAGCTTTCTTT	CASTKGPRGNTEAFF
TRBJ1-5	-	-	TRBV28	TGTGCCAGCAGTTTCTTGGACGTTTATAGCAATCAGCCCCAGCATTTT	CASSFLDVYSNQPQHF
TRBJ1-1	-	-	TRBV28	TGTGCCAGCAGTTTGGGAAGGGCTGAAGCTTTCTTT	CASSLGRAEAFF
TRBJ1-1	-	-	TRBV6-1	TGTGCCAGCAGCAGAACCAGGGCTGGCACTGAAGCTTTCTTT	CASSRTRAGTEAFF
TRBJ2-2	-	TRBD2	TRBV28	TGTGCCAGCAGCTCGGGAGGGACCGGGGAGCTGTTTTTT	CASSSGGTGELFF
TRBJ2-3	-	-	TRBV29-1	TGCAGCGCTGGACAAGAGCCAGATACGCAGTATTTT	CSAGQEPDTQYF
TRBJ1-6	few	-	TRBV7-2	TGTGCCAGCAGCTTACCCCGGATCGGTTCACCCCTCCACTTT	CASSLPRIGSPLHF
TRBJ1-2	-	-	TRBV6-1	TGTGCCAGCAATACCCTCGGACAGAAACCTAACTATGGCTACACCTTC	CASNTLGQKPNYGYTF
TRBJ1-1	-	TRBD1	TRBV11-2	TGTGCCAGCAGCTCCGATACGGGTGGAGCGGCCGTTAAAGGACAGGGGGACACTGAAGCTTTCTTT	CASSSDTGGAAVKGQGDTEAFF
TRBJ2-5	-	TRBD2	TRBV15	TGTGCCACCAGCGGGGGACTAGCGGGACAAGAGACCCAGTACTTC	CATSGGLAGQETQYF
TRBJ2-5	-	TRBD1	TRBV19	TGTGCCAGTAGTCCTCCCTTGGGGACAGCGGAGGAGACCCAGTACTTC	CASSPPLGTAEETQYF
TRBJ2-4	-	TRBD1	TRBV20-1	TGCAGTGCTAAAAGGGGGCCTCACATTCAGTACTTC	CSAKRGPHIQYF
TRBJ1-2	-	-	TRBV25-1	TGTGCCACCCGGAGTACCCGCAGTGGTAACTATGGCTACACCTTC	CATRSTRSGNYGYTF
TRBJ2-7	-	TRBD1	TRBV2	TGTGCCAGCAGTTACAGGGGGCGCGAGCAGTACTTC	CASSYRGREQYF
TRBJ2-1	-	-	TRBV20-1	TGCAGTGCCCTGGGCCTTAGGGACAATGAGCAGTTCTTC	CSALGLRDNEQFF
TRBJ1-1	few	TRBD1	TRBV6-1	TGTGCCAGCAGTCCGACAGGGGCCACTGAAGCTTTCTTT	CASSPTGATEAFF
TRBJ1-1	-	-	TRBV20-1	TGCAGTGCTTTGTTCGGGGGCATGAACACTGAAGCTTTCTTT	CSALFGGMNTEAFF
TRBJ1-2	-	-	TRBV6-2/TRBV6-3	TGTGCCAGCAGCGCTAACTTTCAGGGGAATAACTATGGCTACACCTTC	CASSANFQGNNYGYTF
TRBJ1-1	-	-	TRBV10-1	TGCGCCAGCAGTGAGTCTAAGATACGGCCCGGTGGAACTGAAGCTTTCTTT	CASSESKIRPGGTEAFF
TRBJ1-1	-	-	TRBV5-5	TGTGCCAGCAGCCCGAGGACACAAATGAACACTGAAGCTTTCTTT	CASSPRTQMNTEAFF
TRBJ2-1	-	TRBD2	TRBV7-6	TGTGCCAGCAGCTTAGAGGGCGGGGGGGTCAATGAGCAGTTCTTC	CASSLEGGGVNEQFF
TRBJ1-5	few	-	TRBV20-1	TGCAGTGCTAGAGAAGGGGACTTTAGGGACCATCAGCCCCAGCATTTT	CSAREGDFRDHQPQHF
TRBJ2-7	-	TRBD2	TRBV2	TGTGCCAGCAGTGAGGATTTAGCGGGAGGGAACGTGCAGTACTTC	CASSEDLAGGNVQYF
TRBJ1-5	few	-	TRBV20-1	TGCAGTGCTAGTCTCTACAGGGGCAATCAGCCCCAGCATTTT	CSASLYRGNQPQHF
TRBJ2-4	-	-	TRBV2	TGTGCCAGCAGTTACTCGCGAGCCAAAAACATTCAGTACTTC	CASSYSRAKNIQYF
TRBJ1-2	-	-	TRBV28	TGTGCCAGCAGTTTAGGGGGGGCATCCAACTATGGCTACACCTTC	CASSLGGASNYGYTF
TRBJ1-1	-	-	TRBV21-1	TGTGCCAGCAGGCCAGGTGGGCAGGAAATGAACACTGAAGCTTTCTTT	CASRPGGQEMNTEAFF
TRBJ2-3	-	-	TRBV7-8	TGTGCCAGCAGACCGCAGGGTTCAACGAATACGCAGTATTTT	CASRPQGSTNTQYF
TRBJ1-5	-	-	TRBV7-2	TGTGCCAGCAGCTTATGGGGGGACAATCAGCCCCAGCATTTT	CASSLWGDNQPQHF
TRBJ2-7	few	TRBD1	TRBV7-9	TGTGCCAGCAGCCACCGGGACAGAAACTACGAGCAGTACTTC	CASSHRDRNYEQYF
TRBJ1-2	few	-	TRBV15	TGTGCCACCAGCAGAGATAAGGGAGTGGACTATGGCTACACCTTC	CATSRDKGVDYGYTF
TRBJ1-6	-	TRBD1	TRBV6-5	TGTGCCAGCAGTTACCAGGGGGGCGCCTCCTATAATTCACCCCTCCACTTT	CASSYQGGASYNSPLHF
TRBJ1-6	-	-	TRBV7-2	TGTGCCAGCAGCTTAGATGGTTCCTATGATTCACCCCTCCACTTT	CASSLDGSYDSPLHF
TRBJ1-1	hyperexpanded	-	TRBV7-9	TGTGCCAGCAGCTATGAGCCGGGATCAGAAGCTTTCTTT	CASSYEPGSEAFF
TRBJ2-2	few	TRBD2	TRBV20-1	TGCAGTGCTATAGCGGGAGGGAGCACCGGGGAGCTGTTTTTT	CSAIAGGSTGELFF
TRBJ2-2	-	-	TRBV6-2/TRBV6-3	TGTGCCAGCAGTTACTTTACGAGTAGGGTGGACACCGGGGAGCTGTTTTTT	CASSYFTSRVDTGELFF
TRBJ1-2	-	-	TRBV20-1	TGCAGTGCAGGGGCGAGCGACTATGGCTACACCTTC	CSAGASDYGYTF
TRBJ2-7	-	-	TRBV6-1	TGTGCCAGCAGGGGGGGACGGACCTACGAGCAGTACTTC	CASRGGRTYEQYF
TRBJ1-5	once	-	TRBV6-1	TGTGCCAGCAGGGGGGTGGGGGATCAGCCCCAGCATTTT	CASRGVGDQPQHF
TRBJ2-2	-	-	TRBV20-1	TGCAGTGTAGGCAAGTGGAACACCGGGGAGCTGTTTTTT	CSVGKWNTGELFF
TRBJ1-2	-	TRBD1	TRBV5-1	TGCGCCAGCAGGATGGGGACAGTGGACTATGGCTACACCTTC	CASRMGTVDYGYTF
TRBJ1-1	-	TRBD1	TRBV30	TGTGCCTGGTGGACAGGGGGCACTGAAGCTTTCTTT	CAWWTGGTEAFF
TRBJ1-2	-	-	TRBV11-2	TGTGCCAGCAGGCCCACCGGGCTCGGCCTAGACTATGGCTACACCTTC	CASRPTGLGLDYGYTF
TRBJ2-5	-	TRBD1	TRBV28	TGTGCCAGCAGGACGACAGGGAAATGGGAGACCCAGTACTTC	CASRTTGKWETQYF
TRBJ1-2	-	-	TRBV14	TGTGCCAGCAGCCAAATGGTTGACATGGCGGGCTACACCTTC	CASSQMVDMAGYTF
TRBJ2-5	-	-	TRBV19	TGTGCCAGTAGTAAGACAGGAGATCTGGAGACCCAGTACTTC	CASSKTGDLETQYF
TRBJ1-1	-	-	TRBV6-1	TGTGCCAGCAGCGGCCATCGTCACACTGAAGCTTTCTTT	CASSGHRHTEAFF
TRBJ1-1	-	TRBD1	TRBV6-2/TRBV6-3	TGTGCCAGCAGTAGGTCGCAGGGGGCCGTGCCTGAAGCTTTCTTT	CASSRSQGAVPEAFF
TRBJ1-1	-	TRBD1	TRBV20-1	TGCAGTGCCCTGGGGCAGGGGGTTCTGTTCAGTGAAGCTTTCTTT	CSALGQGVLFSEAFF
TRBJ1-5	-	TRBD1	TRBV7-2	TGTGCCAGCAGCCTTGGGACAGGGACCCATCAGCCCCAGCATTTT	CASSLGTGTHQPQHF
TRBJ1-4	-	-	TRBV4-1	TGCGCCAGCAGCCACTCCGGGACATCAACTAATGAAAAACTGTTTTTT	CASSHSGTSTNEKLFF